This T cell receptor beta chain stems from a study of blood T cell repertoires in COVID-19. Trimming pared 5 bases from V and 3 bases from J, leaving 10 bases between. The CDR3 totals 13 residues. Germline CDR1 reads SGHTA; CDR2 reads FQGTGA. This clone appeared a single time. As originally analysed: The assay estimated nucleated cells by amplifying reference gene primers. Sequenced by immunoSEQ multiplex PCR; TCRdb stores in-frame clones only, minus some. That table furnishes V, J and clone size, whereas the DNA furnished D and trimming. Of fewer than 400,000 clones in the sample, approximately 82% were seen once.

Sequencing was carried out using peripheral blood. The chain couples TRBV7-3 to TRBJ2-5; possible D gene TRBD1, 5 bases. This sequence originates from a man aged 30 to 39 with active or convalescent COVID-19. CDR3 loop: CASSRSREETQYF. The CDR3 region has the DNA TGTGCCAGCAGCCGAAGCAGGGAAGAGACCCAGTACTTC.